The 29 T cell receptor beta chains listed next were all sequenced from one sample in a study of T cells after yellow fever vaccination (dated by TCRdb to between 2019 and 2020). What the treatment or condition label conveys for this sample: live attenuated yellow fever vaccine strain. To prepare the library, 5' RACE was applied. Sequencing was performed on an Illumina NovaSeq 6000. TCRdb handled the public reads itself, with Q25 trimming in fastp and clone calling in MiXCR, and kept productive beta chains. Rows are combined by CDR3 protein, so each entry shows the most common genes and DNA. The sample data list approximately 300,000 distinct CDR3 sequences, and over 8.5% of these were observed just once. The ten largest clonotypes hold 3.3% of the sample. Sequenced material: CD4+ T cells sorted from PBMCs, taken 45 days after the yellow fever booster vaccination. All receptors come from a man aged 18 to 30 who received the YFV17D yellow fever vaccine.

This chain uses TRBV10-2 with TRBJ2-4; 7 positions match TRBD1. Germline V gene lookup returns CDR1 WSHSY and CDR2 SAAADI. J lost 0 bases, V lost 6 bases, and 5 bases had no gene match. The CDR3 consists of 15 residues. CDR3: CASSGQALAKNIQYF. In nucleotides, the CDR3 is TGCGCCAGCAGCGGACAGGCGCTAGCCAAAAACATTCAGTACTTC.

The chain carries TRBV6-1 and TRBJ2-3; TRBD1 agrees at 8 bases. The CDR3 contains 15 residues. Trimming at V came to 8 bases and at J to 0 bases, leaving 7 bases not matched to a gene. CDR1 and CDR2 from the germline V gene are MNHNS and SASEGT. The CDR3 reads CASRPRTGSTDTQYF. CDR3 nucleotide sequence: TGTGCCAGCCGACCCAGGACAGGGAGCACAGATACGCAGTATTTT.

The chain carries TRBV19 and TRBJ1-5; D call uncertain. CDR3 length equals 16 residues. Germline CDR1 and CDR2: LNHDA and SQIVND (reference sequence). Trimming cost V 3 bases and J 7 bases, with 19 bases left between them. The CDR3 region is CASSMWAASLDQPQHF. The CDR3 nucleotides are TGTGCCAGTAGTATGTGGGCGGCTTCCTTGGACCAGCCCCAGCATTTT.

This chain connects TRBV6-5 to TRBJ2-3, with 16 bases identical to TRBD2. The J segment lost 3 bases and the V segment lost 6 bases, leaving 6 bases of the junction unmatched. This CDR3 is 17 amino acids long. From germline, CDR1 is MNHEY and CDR2 SVGAGI. CDR3 bases: TGTGCCAGCAGGAGACCGGGACTAGCGGGGGGGACAGATACGCAGTATTTT. Protein product: CASRRPGLAGGTDTQYF.

V usage is TRBV20-1 and J usage is TRBJ2-7; no clear D gene. Germline assignment: CDR1 DFQATT and CDR2 SNEGSKA (reference sequence). The V and J ends lost 3 bases and 1 base respectively, with 7 bases between them. The CDR3 sequence is 12 residues long. CDR3 sequence reads: CSASDLSYEQYF. CDR3 DNA: TGCAGTGCTAGTGATTTGTCCTACGAGCAGTACTTC.

There are a few counts of this clonotype. V gene TRBV20-1 combines with J gene TRBJ2-5; D is perhaps TRBD1 (6 bases). This CDR3 region has 13 residues. Trimming pared 1 base from V and 3 bases from J, leaving 9 bases between. The V gene's germline CDR1 is DFQATT and CDR2 SNEGSKA (reference sequence). DNA of the CDR3: TGCAGTGCTAGAGTACAGGGAAAAGAGACCCAGTACTTC. Residues: CSARVQGKETQYF.

This clonotype was seen only a few times. The rearrangement joins TRBV7-2 to TRBJ1-3; maybe TRBD1 (5 bases). The CDR3 loop spans 16 amino acids. The ends were cut back, 3 bases at V and 0 bases at J, with 12 bases in the middle. CDR1 SGHTA and CDR2 FQGNSA come from the germline V gene. CDR3 coding DNA: TGTGCCAGCAGCTTGGGGGGGTCCGGCTCTGGAAACACCATATATTTT. This encodes CASSLGGSGSGNTIYF.

The chain recombines TRBV12-3 or TRBV12-4 with TRBJ1-5, with D tentatively TRBD1 (6 bases). The CDR3 contains 16 residues. The germline V and J ends were trimmed by 5 bases and 2 bases, with 16 bases remaining between them. The CDR3 DNA follows: TGTGCCAGCAGTGCCCTGGGGGCTGGCGGCAATCAGCCCCAGCATTTT. This translates into CASSALGAGGNQPQHF.

This clonotype was recorded at least ten times. This chain connects TRBV12-3 or TRBV12-4 to TRBJ1-5, with D possibly being TRBD1 (6 bases). The germline V and J ends were trimmed by 6 bases and 11 bases, with 17 bases remaining between them. The CDR3 runs 13 residues. This chain's CDR3 is CASSPSTGKAQHF. The CDR3 coding sequence is TGTGCCAGCAGCCCCTCTACAGGGAAGGCCCAGCATTTT.

This clonotype was found many times. V is TRBV11-2 and J is TRBJ1-4; TRBD1 matches 7 bases. J gave up 8 bases and V 4 bases, and 16 bases lay outside the gene matches. CDR1 SGHAT and CDR2 FQNNGV come from the germline V gene. This CDR3 spans 17 amino acids. The chain's CDR3 is CASSSRAGTEFREKLFF. The CDR3 nucleotides read TGTGCCAGCAGCTCCCGTGCCGGGACAGAGTTTAGGGAAAAACTGTTTTTT.

This clonotype was counted between two and nine times. The chain recombines TRBV20-1 with TRBJ1-6; D is possibly TRBD1 (5 bases). The CDR3 is 13 residues long. The V end was cut by 6 bases, the J end by 7 bases, with 13 bases between. Germline V CDR1 and CDR2: DFQATT, SNEGSKA (reference sequence). In nucleotides, the CDR3 is TGCAGTGCCACCGGGACGGTGAATTCACCCCTCCACTTT. It codes for CSATGTVNSPLHF.

This clonotype came up a few times. The chain is built from TRBV25-1 and TRBJ2-1, with a possible D match to TRBD2 (6 bases). Germline CDR1 and CDR2: MGHDK and SYGVNS. The CDR3 extends over 16 amino acids. The V end was cut by 0 bases, the J end by 6 bases, with 15 bases between. CDR3 sequence (DNA): TGTGCCAGCAGTGAATATACTAGCCGGCAGACCAATGAGCAGTTCTTC. It encodes CASSEYTSRQTNEQFF.

J is TRBJ2-2 and V is TRBV7-2; a weak D match, TRBD1 (6 bases). The V end lost 5 bases, the J end lost 1 base, and 11 bases lay between the germline ends. This CDR3 is 15 amino acids long. Germline CDR1 and CDR2: SGHTA and FQGNSA. The chain's CDR3 is CASSLLGQNTGELFF. The CDR3 DNA sequence: TGTGCCAGCAGCCTACTGGGACAGAACACCGGGGAGCTGTTTTTT.

This clonotype was seen many times. The V call is TRBV7-2, the J call TRBJ1-5, with 7 bases that match TRBD1. The CDR3 is 15 residues long. Germline CDR1 SGHTA, CDR2 FQGNSA. Trimming cost V 4 bases and J 0 bases; bases outside gene matches: 3. The CDR3 DNA is TGTGCCAGCAGCTCGCGACAGGGTAGCAATCAGCCCCAGCATTTT. Translating it yields CASSSRQGSNQPQHF.

Many counts were recorded for this clonotype. CDR3: CASSPRRAQPQHF. The CDR3 region has the DNA TGTGCCAGCAGCCCCCGTCGGGCTCAGCCCCAGCATTTT. The chain combines TRBV7-2 with TRBJ1-5, with D unclear. The CDR3 extends over 13 amino acids. V was cut by 5 bases and J by 6 bases, with 11 bases left in between. Germline V lookup: CDR1 SGHTA, CDR2 FQGNSA.

The genes are TRBV7-2 and TRBJ2-2, with 11 positions matching TRBD1. Germline lookup yields CDR1 SGHTA and CDR2 FQGNSA. The ends lost 5 bases at V and 9 bases at J; junction bases unmatched: 8. The CDR3 runs 15 residues. The CDR3 coding sequence is TGTGCCAGCAGCGAAGGGACAGGGGGAAACTGGGAGCTGTTTTTT. It codes for CASSEGTGGNWELFF. The entire variable domain, with the rest obtained from reference TRBV7-2 and TRBJ2-2, is as follows: GAGVSQSPSNKVTEKGKDVELRCDPISGHTALYWYRQSLGQGLEFLIYFQGNSAPDKSGLPSDRFSAERTGGSVSTLTIQRTQQEDSAVYLCASSEGTGGNWELFFGEGSRLTVL.

The CDR3 sequence is CASRPRTGKVGNTEAFF. CDR3 DNA: TGTGCCAGCAGACCCAGGACAGGAAAGGTCGGGAACACTGAAGCTTTCTTT. The V call is TRBV28, the J call TRBJ1-1, with 7 bases lining up with TRBD1. The germline gives CDR1 MDHEN, CDR2 SYDVKM. CDR3 size: 17 residues. J lost 1 base, V lost 6 bases, and 14 bases had no gene match.

The chain is built from TRBV18 and TRBJ2-3; tentatively, D is TRBD1 (6 bases). Per the germline V gene, CDR1 is KGHSH and CDR2 is LQKENI. V was cut by 2 bases and J by 2 bases, with 11 bases left in between. The CDR3 loop spans 15 amino acids. The CDR3 DNA reads as TGTGCCAGCTCACCAGCCAGGGGTTACACAGATACGCAGTATTTT. Its translation is CASSPARGYTDTQYF.

On this clonotype: The germline gene is not matched at one end of the junction; a read error may be the cause. The chain is built from TRBV7-9 and TRBJ2-7, with D possibly matching TRBD1 (5 bases). Germline-derived CDR1 and CDR2 are SEHNR and FQNEAQ (reference sequence). The CDR3 extends over 13 amino acids. This CDR3 is CASSLAGQGRGDF. The CDR3 DNA is TGTGCCAGCAGCTTAGCGGGGCAAGGCCGAGGAGACTTC.

There are a few counts of this clonotype. The chain links TRBV12-3 or TRBV12-4 to TRBJ2-1; TRBD1 is a possible D gene (5 bases). The V and J ends lost 3 bases and 3 bases respectively, with 21 bases between them. There are 18 residues in the CDR3. CDR3 in amino acids: CASSFSLSLTDSYNEQFF. The CDR3 DNA sequence: TGTGCCAGCAGTTTTTCCCTTAGCTTGACAGACAGCTACAATGAGCAGTTCTTC.

This clonotype was seen more than once but under ten times. The chain employs TRBV28 and TRBJ2-7; 10 bases fit TRBD1. V was pared by 6 bases and J by 9 bases, with 17 bases of the junction left unmatched. The CDR3 runs to 16 residues. CDR1 is MDHEN, CDR2 SYDVKM, per germline. The DNA of the CDR3 is TGTGCCAGCAGCCGTAACTCCGGGACAGGGGACTATCTGCAGTACGTC. This translates into CASSRNSGTGDYLQYV.

The gene calls are TRBV28 and TRBJ2-7, with no clear D. The CDR3 runs to 16 residues. Germline CDR1 reads MDHEN; CDR2 reads SYDVKM. Deletions cut 5 bases from V and 4 bases from J, with 21 bases between. The CDR3 DNA follows: TGTGCCAGCAGTGGAGTGACATCGGCGGAATCGTACGAGCAGTACGTC. Encoded protein: CASSGVTSAESYEQYV.

The chain links TRBV7-7 to TRBJ2-3, with 7 nucleotides matching TRBD2. Trimming at V came to 1 base and at J to 5 bases, leaving 6 bases not matched to a gene. Germline V gene lookup returns CDR1 SSHAT and CDR2 FNYEAQ (reference sequence). The CDR3 is 15 residues long. CDR3 protein: CASSLGGGGGDTQYF. CDR3 bases: TGTGCCAGCAGCTTAGGCGGCGGGGGTGGAGATACGCAGTATTTT.

The genes are TRBV9 and TRBJ2-3; D is uncertain. Germline lookup yields CDR1 SGDLS and CDR2 YYNGEE. The ends were cut back, 4 bases at V and 2 bases at J, with 11 bases in the middle. The CDR3 length is 14 residues. The CDR3: CASSLGIDTDTQYF. Here the CDR3 DNA reads TGTGCCAGCAGCCTTGGAATCGACACAGATACGCAGTATTTT.

V gene TRBV20-1 combines with J gene TRBJ1-2; D may be TRBD1 (6 bases). The length of the CDR3 is 13 residues. Deletions cut 7 bases from V and 5 bases from J, with 17 bases between. The germline V gene has CDR1 DFQATT and CDR2 SNEGSKA (reference sequence). CDR3 sequence reads: CSGGAGGGYGYTF. In DNA form, the CDR3 reads TGCAGTGGAGGGGCCGGGGGCGGTTATGGCTACACCTTC.

A few counts support this clonotype. The V call is TRBV7-2, the J call TRBJ2-5, with D hard to call. The V end was cut by 5 bases, the J end by 0 bases, with 10 bases between. This CDR3 region has 14 residues. Germline loops: CDR1 SGHTA, CDR2 FQGNSA. The CDR3 bases are TGTGCCAGCAGCCTCAACCCGTACCAAGAGACCCAGTACTTC. Translated, it gives CASSLNPYQETQYF.

The chain recombines TRBV10-1 with TRBJ1-5; D is undetermined. The CDR3 runs to 12 residues. Trimming shortened V by 10 bases and J by 2 bases, and 9 bases separated the two germline ends. From germline, CDR1 is WNHNN and CDR2 SYGVQD (reference sequence). CDR3 protein: CATGSGNQPQHF. The CDR3 DNA reads TGCGCCACAGGCAGTGGCAATCAGCCCCAGCATTTT.

This clonotype appeared a few times. This chain's CDR3 is CASSYLSAGSHYGYTF. The CDR3 DNA follows: TGTGCCAGCAGTTACTTGAGCGCCGGCAGCCACTATGGCTACACCTTC. J is TRBJ1-2 and V is TRBV6-5; D is unresolved. Germline-derived CDR1 and CDR2 are MNHEY and SVGAGI. V gave up 1 base and J gave up 3 bases, with 15 bases separating them. CDR3 length: 16 amino acids.

This clonotype appeared a few times. The chain joins TRBV12-5 to TRBJ2-5; 7 nucleotides align to TRBD2. V lost 0 bases, J lost 1 base, and 5 bases stayed unmatched. The CDR3 has 16 residues. Germline V lookup: CDR1 LGHNT, CDR2 FRNRAP. CDR3 protein: CASGLVKSSGQETQYF. Here the CDR3 DNA reads TGTGCTAGTGGTTTGGTGAAATCTAGCGGCCAAGAGACCCAGTACTTC.